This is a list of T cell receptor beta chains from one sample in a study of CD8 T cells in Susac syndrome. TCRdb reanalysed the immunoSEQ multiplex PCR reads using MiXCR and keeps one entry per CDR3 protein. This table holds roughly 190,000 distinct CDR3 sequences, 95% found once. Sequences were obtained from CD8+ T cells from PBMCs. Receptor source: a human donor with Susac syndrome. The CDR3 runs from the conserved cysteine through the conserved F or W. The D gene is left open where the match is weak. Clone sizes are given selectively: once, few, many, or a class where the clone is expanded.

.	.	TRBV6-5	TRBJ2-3	CASSHSLTDTQYF	TGTGCCAGCAGCCATAGTCTTACAGATACGCAGTATTTT
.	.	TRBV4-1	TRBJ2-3	CASSQEFFTDTQYF	TGCGCCAGCAGCCAAGAATTTTTCACAGATACGCAGTATTTT
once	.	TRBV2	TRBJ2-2	CASSERYTGELFF	TGTGCCAGCAGTGAAAGGTACACCGGGGAGCTGTTTTTT
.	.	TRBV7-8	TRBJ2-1	CASSLVLVGVAQFF	TGTGCCAGCAGCTTAGTGTTAGTTGGGGTGGCTCAGTTCTTC
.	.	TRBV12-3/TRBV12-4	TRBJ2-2	CASSDSGPLNTGELFF	TGTGCCAGCAGTGACTCGGGACCTTTGAACACCGGGGAGCTGTTTTTT
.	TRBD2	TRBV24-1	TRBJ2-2	CATSDLGEGNTGELFF	TGTGCCACCAGTGATTTGGGGGAGGGGAACACCGGGGAGCTGTTTTTT
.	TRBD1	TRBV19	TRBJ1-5	CASSWAGGSNQPQHF	TGTGCCAGTAGTTGGGCAGGGGGTAGCAATCAGCCCCAGCATTTT
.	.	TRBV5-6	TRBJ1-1	CASSPEGRTEAFF	TGTGCCAGCAGCCCTGAGGGCAGGACTGAAGCTTTCTTT
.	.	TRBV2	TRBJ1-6	CASSEMSLHF	TGTGCCAGCAGTGAAATGTCCCTCCACTTT
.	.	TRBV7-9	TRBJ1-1	CASSLGLGSNTEAFF	TGTGCCAGCAGCTTAGGCTTGGGATCGAACACTGAAGCTTTCTTT
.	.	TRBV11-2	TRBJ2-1	CASSLAGSGRFNEQFF	TGTGCCAGCAGCTTAGCTGGGTCAGGACGGTTCAATGAGCAGTTCTTC
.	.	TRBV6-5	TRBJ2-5	CASIRGETQYF	TGTGCCAGCATCAGGGGAGAGACCCAGTACTTC
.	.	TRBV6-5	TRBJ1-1	CASSYGSGSSEAFF	TGTGCCAGCAGTTACGGGTCGGGATCTTCCGAAGCTTTCTTT
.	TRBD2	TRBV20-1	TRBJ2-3	CSARDIAGITDTQYF	TGCAGTGCTAGAGATATAGCGGGAATCACAGATACGCAGTATTTT
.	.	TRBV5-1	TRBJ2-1	CASSGGFSTSYNEQFF	TGCGCCAGCAGTGGAGGTTTTTCAACCTCCTACAATGAGCAGTTCTTC
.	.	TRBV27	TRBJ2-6	CAGSPSGANVLTF	TGTGCCGGCAGCCCTTCTGGGGCCAACGTCCTGACTTTC
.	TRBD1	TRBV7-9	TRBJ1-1	CASSLVRGATEAFF	TGTGCCAGCAGCTTAGTCAGGGGGGCAACTGAAGCTTTCTTT
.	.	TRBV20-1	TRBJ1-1	CSARVIGLENTEAFF	TGCAGTGCTAGAGTAATAGGGTTGGAGAACACTGAAGCTTTCTTT
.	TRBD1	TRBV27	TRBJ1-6	CASSYGQGAIPLHF	TGTGCCAGCAGCTATGGACAGGGGGCGATCCCCCTCCACTTT
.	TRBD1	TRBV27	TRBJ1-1	CASTPGQGMSTEAFF	TGTGCCAGCACCCCCGGACAGGGAATGAGCACTGAAGCTTTCTTT
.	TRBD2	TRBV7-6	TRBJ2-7	CASSATSGRSYEQYF	TGTGCCAGCAGCGCGACTAGCGGGAGATCCTACGAGCAGTACTTC
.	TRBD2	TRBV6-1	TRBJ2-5	CASSSGLAGGPQETQYF	TGTGCCAGCAGCTCGGGACTAGCGGGGGGGCCACAAGAGACCCAGTACTTC
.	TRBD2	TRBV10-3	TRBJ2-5	CAISERGASGQETQYF	TGTGCCATCAGTGAGCGAGGGGCTAGCGGCCAAGAGACCCAGTACTTC
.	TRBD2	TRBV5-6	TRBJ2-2	CASSLVTSGIYGELFF	TGTGCCAGCAGCTTGGTTACTAGCGGGATCTACGGGGAGCTGTTTTTT
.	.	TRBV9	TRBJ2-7	CASSVTLQGYEQYF	TGTGCCAGCAGCGTGACCCTCCAGGGCTACGAGCAGTACTTC
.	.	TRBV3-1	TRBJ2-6	CASSQDLSGANVLTF	TGTGCCAGCAGCCAAGACCTAAGTGGGGCCAACGTCCTGACTTTC
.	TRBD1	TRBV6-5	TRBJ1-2	CASSYDRDSGYTF	TGTGCCAGCAGTTACGACAGGGATAGTGGCTACACCTTC
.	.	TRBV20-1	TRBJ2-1	CSASSLGHYNEQFF	TGCAGTGCTTCATCGCTAGGCCATTACAATGAGCAGTTCTTC
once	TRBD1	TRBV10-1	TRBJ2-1	CASSERTGSSYNEQFF	TGCGCCAGCAGTGAGAGGACAGGGAGCTCCTACAATGAGCAGTTCTTC
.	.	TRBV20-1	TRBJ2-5	CSARQGGKQETQYF	TGCAGTGCTAGACAAGGGGGAAAACAAGAGACCCAGTACTTC
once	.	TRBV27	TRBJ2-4	CASSSTGIQYF	TGTGCCAGCAGTTCCACTGGCATTCAGTACTTC
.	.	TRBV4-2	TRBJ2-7	CASSQVQDDLYEQYF	TGTGCCAGCAGCCAAGTCCAGGATGATCTCTACGAGCAGTACTTC
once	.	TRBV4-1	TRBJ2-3	CASSQGPGFGEADTQYF	TGCGCCAGCAGCCAAGGTCCTGGATTTGGGGAGGCAGATACGCAGTATTTT
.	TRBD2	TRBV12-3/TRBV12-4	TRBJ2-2	CASSSPAGGDTGELFF	TGTGCCAGCAGTTCCCCAGCGGGAGGGGACACCGGGGAGCTGTTTTTT
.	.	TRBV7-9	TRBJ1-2	CASSVDSGYTF	TGTGCCAGCAGCGTGGACAGTGGCTACACCTTC
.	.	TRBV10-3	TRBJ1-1	CAIGGNTEAFF	TGTGCCATCGGGGGAAACACTGAAGCTTTCTTT
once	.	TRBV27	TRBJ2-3	CASSSGTYPAQYF	TGTGCCAGCAGTTCCGGGACTTACCCAGCGCAGTATTTT
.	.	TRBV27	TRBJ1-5	CASRAGTSARQPQHF	TGTGCCAGCAGGGCCGGGACATCGGCTCGACAGCCCCAGCATTTT
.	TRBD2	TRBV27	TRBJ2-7	CASSSGLADYEQYF	TGTGCCAGCAGTTCGGGACTAGCGGACTACGAGCAGTACTTC
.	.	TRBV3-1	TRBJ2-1	CASSQGSAGAYNEQFF	TGTGCCAGCAGCCAAGGTTCAGCGGGTGCCTACAATGAGCAGTTCTTC
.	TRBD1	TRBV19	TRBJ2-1	CASSRDRGTGNEQFF	TGTGCCAGTAGTAGAGACAGGGGAACAGGCAATGAGCAGTTCTTC
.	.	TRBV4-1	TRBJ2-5	CASSFAGTQETQYF	TGCGCCAGCAGTTTTGCCGGTACGCAAGAGACCCAGTACTTC
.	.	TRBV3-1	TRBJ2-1	CASSQVFRWDEQFF	TGTGCCAGCAGCCAAGTTTTCAGGTGGGATGAGCAGTTCTTC
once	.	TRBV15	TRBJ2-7	CATSNERTASYEQYF	TGTGCCACCAGCAATGAGCGGACGGCAAGCTACGAGCAGTACTTC
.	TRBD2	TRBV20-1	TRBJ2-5	CSARDSMKRGGPQETQYF	TGCAGTGCTAGAGATAGCATGAAGCGGGGGGGACCCCAAGAGACCCAGTACTTC
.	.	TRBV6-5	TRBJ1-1	CASSYSQGGRTEAFF	TGTGCCAGCAGTTACTCTCAGGGAGGGAGGACTGAAGCTTTCTTT
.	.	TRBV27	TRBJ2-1	CASSWRGASYNEQFF	TGTGCCAGCAGTTGGCGGGGAGCCTCCTACAATGAGCAGTTCTTC
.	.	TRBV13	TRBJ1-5	CASSLGWPNQPQHF	TGTGCCAGCAGCTTAGGGTGGCCCAATCAGCCCCAGCATTTT
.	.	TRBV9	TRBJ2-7	CASSVGGEQYF	TGTGCCAGCTCGGTAGGGGGCGAGCAGTACTTC
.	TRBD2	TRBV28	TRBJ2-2	CASSKPGLADYTGELFF	TGTGCCAGCAGTAAACCCGGACTAGCGGACTACACCGGGGAGCTGTTTTTT
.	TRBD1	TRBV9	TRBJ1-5	CASNLKVPAEDRGRQGNQPQHF	TGTGCCAGCAACTTAAAGGTACCCGCTGAGGACAGGGGGCGGCAAGGCAATCAGCCCCAGCATTTT